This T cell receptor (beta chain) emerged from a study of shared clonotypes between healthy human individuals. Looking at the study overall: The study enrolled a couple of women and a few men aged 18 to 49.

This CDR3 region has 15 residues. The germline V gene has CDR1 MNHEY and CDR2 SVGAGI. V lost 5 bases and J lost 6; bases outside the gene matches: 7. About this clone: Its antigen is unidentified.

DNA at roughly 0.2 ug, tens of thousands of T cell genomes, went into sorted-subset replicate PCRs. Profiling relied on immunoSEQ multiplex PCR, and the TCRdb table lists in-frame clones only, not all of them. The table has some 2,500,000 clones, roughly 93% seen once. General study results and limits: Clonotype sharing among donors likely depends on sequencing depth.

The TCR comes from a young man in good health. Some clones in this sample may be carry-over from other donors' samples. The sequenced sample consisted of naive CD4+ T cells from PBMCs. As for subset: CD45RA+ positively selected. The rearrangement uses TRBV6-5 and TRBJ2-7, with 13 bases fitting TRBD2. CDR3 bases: TGTGCCAGCAGTACCGGACTAGCGGGAGTAAGCGAGCAGTACTTC. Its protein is CASSTGLAGVSEQYF.